The 32 T cell receptor beta chains in this list originate from one sample, sequenced in a study of CD8+CD57+ T cells in acquired aplastic anemia. The template for TCR beta VDJ and CDR3 sequence profiling was genomic DNA. MiXCR, run by TCRdb on the reads, gives a single entry per CDR3 protein. The sample has 250,000 to 300,000 distinct CDR3 sequences; 55% to 60% are singletons. The sample taken for sequencing was sorted CD4+, CD8+, or CD8+CD57+ T cells (not recorded which) from PBMCs. All receptors come from a human donor with severe aplastic anemia or a healthy control (not recorded which).

The chain joins TRBV9 to TRBJ1-1; D might be TRBD1 (5 bases). The germline V gene encodes CDR1 SGDLS and CDR2 YYNGEE. The CDR3 spans 15 residues. Between the trimmed V and J ends, which lost 0 bases and 2 bases, there was a span of 11 bases. CDR3 in DNA: TGTGCCAGCAGCGTAGTGGGGGTTCCTAACACTGAAGCTTTCTTT. Translating it yields CASSVVGVPNTEAFF.

This clonotype was recorded a few times. This sequence joins TRBV9 and TRBJ2-5, with 9 bases lining up with TRBD2. The germline V gene encodes CDR1 SGDLS and CDR2 YYNGEE. After removal of 4 bases from V and 1 base from J, the junction contained 2 bases not matched to a gene. CDR3 size: 14 residues. Here the CDR3 DNA reads TGTGCCAGCAGCTCGGGACTAGCCCAAGAGACCCAGTACTTC. Translation gives CASSSGLAQETQYF.

In its sample, this clonotype was seen once. The V call is TRBV20-1, the J call TRBJ1-1; TRBD1 aligns across 8 bases. Losses at the gene ends were 5 bases for V and 6 bases for J; bases not matched to a gene: 8. Germline assignment: CDR1 DFQATT and CDR2 SNEGSKA (reference sequence). There are 13 residues in the CDR3. Here the CDR3 DNA reads TGCAGTGCTGGACAGGGAATGGTGGCTGAAGCTTTCTTT. Its protein product is CSAGQGMVAEAFF.

This clonotype was seen more than once but under ten times. The gene calls are TRBV9 and TRBJ1-6, with D possibly TRBD1 on 5 matching bases. This CDR3 spans 13 amino acids. Germline CDR1 reads SGDLS; CDR2 reads YYNGEE. Deletions cut 4 bases from V and 12 bases from J, with 14 bases between. CDR3 bases: TGTGCCAGCAGCTTGGGGCGGACGGAACCCCTCCACTTT. It yields the protein CASSLGRTEPLHF.

This sequence joins TRBV7-2 and TRBJ1-4; 7 bases line up with TRBD1. The CDR3 extends over 13 amino acids. Germline CDR1 SGHTA, CDR2 FQGNSA. The junction had 2 bases not matched to a gene; V was cut back by 5 bases and J by 5 bases. The CDR3 spells CASSRGQNEKLFF. CDR3 DNA: TGTGCCAGCAGCCGGGGACAGAATGAAAAACTGTTTTTT. Combining the CDR3 with reference TRBV7-2 and TRBJ1-4 gives the whole variable domain GAGVSQSPSNKVTEKGKDVELRCDPISGHTALYWYRQSLGQGLEFLIYFQGNSAPDKSGLPSDRFSAERTGGSVSTLTIQRTQQEDSAVYLCASSRGQNEKLFFGSGTQLSVL.

This clonotype was observed a handful of times. The chain carries TRBV19 and TRBJ2-2; TRBD2 might be the D (5 bases). This CDR3 contains 13 residues. The germline V and J ends were trimmed by 7 bases and 5 bases, with 11 bases remaining between them. Germline assignment: CDR1 LNHDA and CDR2 SQIVND (reference sequence). The CDR3 region is CASNLRDTGELFF. CDR3 in DNA: TGTGCCAGTAATCTCCGGGATACCGGGGAGCTGTTTTTT.

The chain is built from TRBV6-1 and TRBJ2-1; 10 nucleotides agree with TRBD2. J gave up 4 bases and V 0 bases, and 3 bases lay outside the gene matches. Germline V gene lookup returns CDR1 MNHNS and CDR2 SASEGT. This CDR3 contains 16 residues. The DNA for the CDR3 is TGTGCCAGCAGTGAAGCGGCTAGCGGGGGATACAATGAGCAGTTCTTC. Amino acid sequence: CASSEAASGGYNEQFF.

This clonotype was picked up one time. This chain connects TRBV5-1 to TRBJ1-1, with D unclear. The V and J ends lost 4 bases and 0 bases respectively, with 16 bases between them. The CDR3 has 16 residues. Germline CDR1 and CDR2: SGHRS and YFSETQ. The CDR3 loop reads CASSLTVQAVNTEAFF. As DNA, the CDR3 is TGCGCCAGCAGCCTGACCGTTCAGGCGGTGAACACTGAAGCTTTCTTT.

This clonotype has a count of ten or more. V is TRBV12-3 or TRBV12-4 and J is TRBJ1-1, with a tentative D call TRBD1 (6 bases). The CDR3 loop spans 14 amino acids. The V end lost 3 bases, the J end lost 3 bases, and 11 bases lay between the germline ends. Here the CDR3 reads CASSFYRGDTEAFF. The CDR3 nucleotides are TGTGCCAGCAGTTTTTATAGGGGGGACACTGAAGCTTTCTTT.

The chain links TRBV15 to TRBJ2-7; TRBD2 matches at 11 bases. Germline-derived CDR1 and CDR2 are LNHNV and YYDKDF (reference sequence). The CDR3 spans 17 residues. The junction had 10 bases not matched to a gene; V was cut back by 2 bases and J by 4 bases. CDR3 sequence reads: CATSRRPSLAGVYEQYF. As DNA, the CDR3 is TGTGCCACCAGCAGACGACCCTCACTAGCGGGAGTTTACGAGCAGTACTTC.

J is TRBJ2-2 and V is TRBV29-1; TRBD2 agrees at 9 bases. This CDR3 comprises 13 residues. J gave up 5 bases and V 4 bases, and 2 bases lay outside the gene matches. The V gene's germline CDR1 is SQVTM and CDR2 ANQGSEA. CDR3 region: CSVGLAGTGELFF. In nucleotides, the CDR3 is TGCAGCGTTGGGCTAGCGGGAACCGGGGAGCTGTTTTTT.

The V and J genes are TRBV24-1 and TRBJ1-2, with D unresolved. The germline V gene encodes CDR1 KGHDR and CDR2 SFDVKD. The V gene lost 3 bases and the J gene lost 0 bases, with 10 bases spanning the gap. The CDR3 is 15 residues long. The CDR3 bases are TGTGCCACCAGTGATGCCCCGGGAGCTAACTATGGCTACACCTTC. Its translation is CATSDAPGANYGYTF.

This clonotype was picked up a small number of times. A read error may produce the germline difference seen at one junction end. V usage is TRBV7-7 and J usage is TRBJ1-5; D is perhaps TRBD1 (6 bases). CDR1 SSHAT and CDR2 FNYEAQ come from the germline V gene (reference sequence). The CDR3 has 16 residues. The CDR3 region is CASSLEGGVSHQPQHF. For the CDR3, the DNA is TGTGCTAGCAGCTTGGAGGGGGGGGTGAGTCATCAGCCCCAGCATTTT.

This clonotype was seen repeatedly, ten times or more. V gene TRBV7-6 combines with J gene TRBJ1-1; 11 bases are a match to TRBD1. Germline V gene lookup returns CDR1 SGHVS and CDR2 FNYEAQ. The CDR3 sequence is 17 residues long. Trimming removed 5 bases from V and 0 bases from J; junction bases left unmatched: 8. CDR3 DNA sequence: TGTGCCAGCAGCGCGCTGCTGGACAGGGGGCTGAACACTGAAGCTTTCTTT. This sequence encodes CASSALLDRGLNTEAFF.

In regard to this clonotype: The junction does not match germline at one end; this may be a read error. J is TRBJ2-1 and V is TRBV7-4; the match to TRBD2 covers 7 bases. The germline V gene encodes CDR1 SGHVT and CDR2 SQSDAQ. The CDR3 covers 16 residues. This chain's CDR3 is CASSPLGRETNNEQFF. CDR3 coding DNA: TGCGCCAGCAGCCCCCTTGGGCGGGAGACGAACAATGAGCAGTTCTTC.

As to this clonotype: A read error may account for a junction end that differs from germline. The chain has TRBV5-1 and TRBJ2-5, with 14 bases matching TRBD2. This CDR3 spans 16 amino acids. Germline V gives CDR1 SGHRS, CDR2 YFSETQ. CDR3 protein: CASSSGLAGEGETQHF. Written as DNA, the CDR3 is TGCGCCAGCAGCTCGGGACTAGCGGGGGAAGGAGAGACCCAGCACTTC.

This clonotype was seen only a few times. The chain links TRBV4-2 to TRBJ2-1, with a possible D match to TRBD2 (6 bases). Germline V gene sequence: CDR1 LGHNA, CDR2 YNFKEQ. The CDR3 length is 15 residues. Trimming removed 4 bases from V and 5 bases from J, with 15 bases in between. For the CDR3, the DNA is TGTGCCAGCAGCCCCGGACTACCAATTAACAATGAGCAGTTCTTC. Translation gives CASSPGLPINNEQFF.

The rearrangement links TRBV29-1 to TRBJ1-1; no clear D. CDR1 and CDR2 from the germline V gene are SQVTM and ANQGSEA. The CDR3 spans 14 residues. Trimming left V 4 bases short and J 1 base short, with 13 bases between. The CDR3 DNA is TGCAGCGTTGGGGGTGGGGTGGAGAACACTGAAGCTTTCTTT. Residues: CSVGGGVENTEAFF.

This clonotype was found once. The chain joins TRBV20-1 to TRBJ2-1; 9 bases line up with TRBD2. Germline V gene sequence: CDR1 DFQATT, CDR2 SNEGSKA (reference sequence). J gave up 7 bases and V 7 bases, and 8 bases lay outside the gene matches. The CDR3 has 13 residues. The CDR3 DNA sequence: TGCAGTGAATTAGCGGGAGCTCGGAATGAGCAGTTCTTC. Translated, it gives CSELAGARNEQFF.

The J gene is TRBJ2-5, the V gene TRBV2, with D maybe TRBD2 (7 bases). The CDR3 runs to 15 residues. CDR1 is SNHLY and CDR2 is FYNNEI in the germline V gene. Trimming shortened V by 1 base and J by 2 bases, and 11 bases separated the two germline ends. This CDR3 is CASSEGRGQQETQYF. DNA for the CDR3: TGTGCCAGCAGTGAAGGGCGGGGGCAACAAGAGACCCAGTACTTC.

The chain uses TRBV24-1 and TRBJ1-2, with a tentative D call TRBD1 (6 bases). This CDR3 comprises 14 residues. Germline CDR1 is KGHDR and CDR2 is SFDVKD. V lost 0 bases and J lost 8, with 12 bases in between. The CDR3 here is CATSDLGGREGYTF. The CDR3 nucleotides read TGTGCCACCAGTGATTTGGGGGGCCGGGAAGGCTACACCTTC.

This clonotype has only a few counts. The chain carries TRBV7-9 and TRBJ2-5; tentatively, D is TRBD2 (6 bases). CDR1 and CDR2 (germline): SEHNR, FQNEAQ (reference sequence). This CDR3 region has 18 residues. Trimming pared 5 bases from V and 5 bases from J, leaving 27 bases between. CDR3 DNA: TGTGCCAGCAGCCCACGACCGCGGGGACTTACCAGGCGGGAGACCCAGTACTTC. Its protein product is CASSPRPRGLTRRETQYF.

The chain recombines TRBV7-3 with TRBJ2-1; the D gene is possibly TRBD1 (5 bases). The CDR3 contains 13 residues. The V gene lost 5 bases and the J gene lost 6 bases, with 11 bases spanning the gap. In germline, CDR1 is SGHTA, CDR2 FQGTGA. The CDR3 DNA sequence: TGTGCCAGCAGCCAGGACACCGCCAATGAGCAGTTCTTC. Amino acids: CASSQDTANEQFF.

Regarding this clonotype: A much more abundant neighbour one base away suggests this may be a read error. The genes are TRBV6-5 and TRBJ2-3; tentatively, D is TRBD1 or TRBD2 (5 bases each). CDR1 is MNHEY and CDR2 is SVGAGI in the germline V gene. The CDR3 extends over 14 amino acids. CDR3 region: CASRRGISTGTQYF. DNA of the CDR3: TGTGCCAGCAGGAGGGGAATTAGCACAGGTACGCAGTATTTT.

At least ten counts were recorded for this clonotype. CDR3 sequence reads: CASSEALQGPTSNSPLHF. CDR3 in DNA: TGTGCCAGCAGTGAAGCGCTTCAGGGGCCAACCTCCAATTCACCCCTCCACTTT. V usage is TRBV2 and J usage is TRBJ1-6; D is possibly TRBD1 (6 bases). CDR1 SNHLY and CDR2 FYNNEI come from the germline V gene. Trimming removed 0 bases from V and 7 bases from J, with 19 bases in between. There are 18 residues in the CDR3.

The genes are TRBV5-1 and TRBJ2-7; 8 bases align to TRBD2. J lost 2 bases, V lost 0 bases, and 1 base had no gene match. The CDR3 is 14 amino acids. Germline V CDR1 and CDR2: SGHRS, YFSETQ. In DNA form, the CDR3 reads TGCGCCAGCAGCTTGGTGGGACTAGCCTACGAGCAGTACTTC. It yields the protein CASSLVGLAYEQYF.

This sequence joins TRBV20-1 and TRBJ2-6, with 8 bases lining up with TRBD1. V trimming: 5 bases; J trimming: 1 base; junction bases outside the gene matches: 7. The CDR3 contains 16 residues. Germline CDR1 reads DFQATT; CDR2 reads SNEGSKA (reference sequence). The CDR3 protein is CSAADRGSSGANVLTF. Written as DNA, the CDR3 is TGCAGTGCTGCCGACAGGGGAAGTTCTGGGGCCAACGTCCTGACTTTC.

This clonotype has at least ten counts. The rearrangement uses TRBV11-3 and TRBJ2-1; 9 bases map to TRBD2. Germline loops: CDR1 SGHNT, CDR2 YENEEA. Germline trimming cut 4 bases from V and 9 bases from J; bases unmatched to any gene: 13. CDR3 size: 16 residues. CDR3 coding DNA: TGTGCCAGCAGCTGGAGAGGTAGCGGGGGAGAGGTTGAGCAGTTCTTC. Translating gives CASSWRGSGGEVEQFF. Looking up the rest from reference TRBV11-3 and TRBJ2-1 gives the full variable domain: EAGVVQSPRYKIIEKKQPVAFWCNPISGHNTLYWYLQNLGQGPELLIRYENEEAVDDSQLPKDRFSAERLKGVDSTLKIQPAELGDSAVYLCASSWRGSGGEVEQFFGPGTRLTVL.

For this clonotype: Mismatch with germline at one junction end may stem from a read error. Here the CDR3 reads CASSEGYLPTRIF. The CDR3 nucleotides read TGTGCCAGCAGTGAAGGGTATTTACCAACGAGGATCTTT. The V gene is TRBV6-5, the J gene TRBJ1-1; the D is unclear. In germline, CDR1 is MNHEY, CDR2 SVGAGI. The CDR3 runs to 13 residues.

V gene TRBV20-1 combines with J gene TRBJ2-3, with TRBD2 identical over 10 bases. V lost 6 bases to trimming and J lost 1 base; unmatched junction nucleotides: 13. Germline V lookup: CDR1 DFQATT, CDR2 SNEGSKA (reference sequence). This CDR3 region has 17 residues. CDR3 sequence: CSAPKPGLAGGTDTQYF. The DNA for the CDR3 is TGCAGTGCCCCAAAGCCCGGCCTAGCGGGGGGCACAGATACGCAGTATTTT.

This clonotype was counted at least ten times. The chain is built from TRBV10-2 and TRBJ2-7; possibly TRBD2 for D (5 bases). V was cut by 8 bases and J by 5 bases, with 16 bases left in between. CDR1 is WSHSY and CDR2 is SAAADI in the germline V gene. This CDR3 is built from 13 residues. The CDR3, as DNA: TGCGCCAGCTTCCCGTCGGGGTCCGACGAGCAGTACTTC. Translated: CASFPSGSDEQYF.

There are many counts of this clonotype. The genes are TRBV27 and TRBJ2-6, with TRBD1 identical over 8 bases. Germline CDR1 reads MNHEY; CDR2 reads SMNVEV (reference sequence). The CDR3 is 16 amino acids. The ends lost 2 bases at V and 4 bases at J; junction bases unmatched: 4. CDR3 in amino acids: CASSLRTGPGANVLTF. In nucleotides, the CDR3 is TGTGCCAGCAGTTTACGGACAGGGCCCGGGGCCAACGTCCTGACTTTC.